The present TCR beta chain was sequenced within a study of tumor-infiltrating lymphocytes in primary liver carcinoma. General observations from the study: Tumor top-250-clone fraction significantly exceeded that of blood (p = 0.039). It was tumor-adjacent and tumor-blood pairs that overlapped less than tumor region pairs did.

A word on this clonotype: Antigen: not known.

Unsorted bulk tissue, about 17-34 mg of it, served as the source for co-extraction of RNA and DNA. Enrolled patients were chronically infected with HBV and treatment-naive. Samples came from superior, inferior, lateral poles and tumor centre. Germline lookup yields CDR1 MDHEN and CDR2 SYDVKM. V was trimmed by 6 bases and J by 5 bases, leaving 26 bases between them. The CDR3 loop spans 18 amino acids. With a constant-region primer, TCR beta cDNA was made from approximately 450 ng of total RNA. Modified slightly, ARM-PCR produced TCR beta libraries over three nested multiplex PCR rounds. Running 9 to 11 cycles apiece, the first two PCR rounds relied on TRBV1-TRBV30 forward primers together with a C-beta reverse primer. TCRdb itself ran the multiplex PCR reads through MiXCR, one entry per CDR3 protein. The table shows about 64,000 distinct CDR3 sequences, with about two thirds occurring only once.

Material: liver tumor tissue from sampling region 4. Subset noted: tumor region T4, right-lateral pole. The sequence was collected from a man aged 40-49 years with primary liver carcinoma and hepatitis B virus infection. The V call is TRBV28, the J call TRBJ2-1; tentative D call: TRBD1 (7 bases). CDR3 amino acids: CASSRQGGEFSSDNEQFF. The DNA for the CDR3 is TGTGCCAGCAGCCGCCAGGGGGGTGAATTTTCATCCGACAATGAGCAGTTCTTC.